These 18 T cell receptor beta chains originate from one sample sequenced in a study of T cells in Graves' hyperthyroidism and ophthalmopathy. TCR beta CDR3 regions were amplified from RNA. Carried out on the TCR CDR3, a first-round RT-PCR used the HTBI primer set. One entry per CDR3 protein results from TCRdb running MiXCR on the multiplex PCR reads. Of about 130,000 distinct CDR3 sequences listed, approximately 20% are singletons. Sequencing was done on a sample of blood. The receptor set was obtained from a woman between 50 and 59 years old with Graves' hyperthyroidism that later progressed to Graves' ophthalmopathy.

Worth noting for this clonotype: A read error may produce the germline difference seen at one junction end. CDR3 loop: CATSRDVGDEQLF. In DNA, the CDR3 is TGTGCCACCAGCAGAGATGTGGGGGATGAGCAGCTCTTC. V and J are TRBV15 and TRBJ2-1; D is perhaps TRBD1 or TRBD2 (5 bases each). The CDR3 runs 13 residues. Germline loops: CDR1 LNHNV, CDR2 YYDKDF (reference sequence). Drawing the rest from reference TRBV15 and TRBJ2-1, the complete variable domain is DAMVIQNPRYQVTQFGKPVTLSCSQTLNHNVMYWYQQKSSQAPKLLFHYYDKDFNNEADTPDNFQSRRPNTSFCFLDIRSPGLGDTAMYLCATSRDVGDEQLFGPGTRLTVL.

This clonotype was counted ten times or more. The rearrangement links TRBV12-3 or TRBV12-4 to TRBJ2-5, with 11 nucleotides matching TRBD2. The ends lost 6 bases at V and 2 bases at J; junction bases unmatched: 5. The CDR3 is made up of 15 amino acids. In DNA, the CDR3 is TGTGCCAGCAGCCGGGGACTAGCGGAGCAAGAGACCCAGTACTTC. This codes for CASSRGLAEQETQYF.

The V call is TRBV27, the J call TRBJ2-6; no clear D. CDR3 size: 16 residues. Trimming stripped 4 bases from V and 4 bases from J, with 14 bases between. Looked up from germline, CDR1 is MNHEY and CDR2 is SMNVEV (reference sequence). CDR3 DNA sequence: TGTGCCAGCAGTTCTTTCCTGACGGGCGGGGCCAACGTCCTGACTTTC. Translating gives CASSSFLTGGANVLTF.

This clonotype was found a few times. In DNA form, the CDR3 reads TGTGCCAGCAGCCGTCGACAGGGGAACACAGATACGCAGTATTTT. Amino acid sequence: CASSRRQGNTDTQYF. The J gene is TRBJ2-3, the V gene TRBV12-3 or TRBV12-4; 8 nucleotides line up with TRBD1. Trimming cost V 6 bases and J 2 bases; bases outside gene matches: 7. The CDR3 sequence is 15 residues long.

The chain has TRBV19 and TRBJ2-1, with D perhaps matching TRBD2 (5 bases). V was shortened by 3 bases and J by 0 bases, with 9 bases between the two germline ends. The V gene's germline CDR1 is LNHDA and CDR2 SQIVND (reference sequence). The CDR3 has 15 amino acids. The CDR3 DNA is TGTGCCAGTAGTATTCCGGGGAGCTCCTACAATGAGCAGTTCTTC. Residues: CASSIPGSSYNEQFF.

This clonotype was seen at least ten times. The chain employs TRBV20-1 and TRBJ1-6, with unresolved D. The CDR3 consists of 16 residues. Trimming took 6 bases from V and 8 from J, leaving 23 bases between them. Germline V lookup: CDR1 DFQATT, CDR2 SNEGSKA (reference sequence). In DNA, the CDR3 is TGCAGTGCCAAACTGGACGGTACCCTTCGGGATTCACCCCTCCACTTT. Translating gives CSAKLDGTLRDSPLHF.

This clonotype appeared a few times. The chain has TRBV7-2 and TRBJ2-1; tentative D call: TRBD1 (5 bases). CDR1 is SGHTA, CDR2 FQGNSA, per germline. Trimming shortened V by 1 base and J by 6 bases, and 7 bases separated the two germline ends. The CDR3 sequence is 13 residues long. The CDR3 DNA reads as TGTGCCAGCAGCTTAGGCAGGGCCAATGAGCAGTTCTTC. Protein sequence: CASSLGRANEQFF.

This clonotype was detected many times. The chain joins TRBV20-1 to TRBJ1-5, with D unclear. The germline V and J ends were trimmed by 3 bases and 0 bases, with 6 bases remaining between them. Germline V CDR1 and CDR2: DFQATT, SNEGSKA (reference sequence). The CDR3 is 13 residues long. The CDR3 bases are TGCAGTGCTAGGAAATATAGCAATCAGCCCCAGCATTTT. It is translated as CSARKYSNQPQHF.

This clonotype came up once. CDR3 nucleotide sequence: TGTGCCAGCAGCCAAGAGTGGGGAGGAACTGAAGCTTTCTTT. It specifies CASSQEWGGTEAFF. The J gene is TRBJ1-1, the V gene TRBV14; D gene unclear. CDR1 is SGHDN, CDR2 FVKESK, per germline. V was pared by 0 bases and J by 5 bases, with 10 bases between. CDR3 size: 14 residues.

This clonotype was detected ten times or more. The rearrangement joins TRBV7-9 to TRBJ2-7, with no clear D. The CDR3 runs 14 residues. The germline gives CDR1 SEHNR, CDR2 FQNEAQ (reference sequence). Trimming removed 1 base from V and 0 bases from J, with 7 bases in between. The CDR3 spells CASSLGSVSYEQYF. As DNA, the CDR3 is TGTGCCAGCAGCTTAGGCAGCGTCTCCTACGAGCAGTACTTC.

The V call is TRBV7-2, the J call TRBJ2-5; 14 nucleotides agree with TRBD2. The CDR3 is made up of 16 amino acids. V lost 4 bases to trimming and J lost 6 bases; unmatched junction nucleotides: 7. Per germline, CDR1 SGHTA and CDR2 FQGNSA. This CDR3 reads CASSYRLAGGPQTQYF. CDR3 nucleotide sequence: TGTGCCAGCAGCTACCGACTAGCGGGGGGGCCACAGACCCAGTACTTC.

The J gene is TRBJ2-2, the V gene TRBV7-3; 10 nucleotides match TRBD2. Germline CDR1 SGHTA, CDR2 FQGTGA. The V segment lost 5 bases and the J segment 4 bases; nucleotides outside the gene matches: 7. The CDR3 length is 16 residues. CDR3 in DNA: TGTGCCAGCAGCGAGACTAGCGGGCTCGGCACCGGGGAGCTGTTTTTT. Its translation is CASSETSGLGTGELFF.

In its sample, this clonotype was seen many times. The chain's CDR3 is CAWTLGAITPEAFF. The CDR3 DNA is TGTGCCTGGACCTTAGGGGCGATAACCCCTGAAGCTTTCTTT. The genes are TRBV30 and TRBJ1-1; a weak D match, TRBD1 (5 bases). The CDR3 runs 14 residues. The ends were cut back, 4 bases at V and 6 bases at J, with 18 bases in the middle. Germline loops: CDR1 GTSNPN, CDR2 SVGIG (reference sequence).

This clonotype was seen many times. The chain carries TRBV13 and TRBJ2-5; D not certain. Germline CDR1 reads PRHDT; CDR2 reads FYEKMQ (reference sequence). The CDR3 totals 14 residues. The V end was cut by 5 bases, the J end by 0 bases, with 10 bases between. The CDR3 sequence is CASSTWAYQETQYF. The CDR3 nucleotides are TGTGCCAGCAGCACCTGGGCCTACCAAGAGACCCAGTACTTC.

This clonotype has ten or more counts. The rearrangement uses TRBV10-3 and TRBJ2-3, with D hard to call. Trimming cost V 2 bases and J 0 bases, with 9 bases left between them. This CDR3 spans 15 amino acids. Germline CDR1 is ENHRY and CDR2 is SYGVKD. CDR3 in amino acids: CAISEALGSTDTQYF. The CDR3 coding sequence is TGTGCCATCAGTGAGGCGCTCGGAAGCACAGATACGCAGTATTTT.

The genes are TRBV5-6 and TRBJ1-2; D possibly corresponds to TRBD1 (5 bases). V lost 2 bases and J lost 4, with 12 bases in between. Germline V gives CDR1 SGHDT, CDR2 YYEEEE. The CDR3 is made up of 14 amino acids. CDR3 nucleotides: TGTGCCAGCAGCTTCTCTGACAGCAGCTATGGCTACACCTTC. Protein product: CASSFSDSSYGYTF.

V usage is TRBV6-1 and J usage is TRBJ2-1; D may be TRBD1 (6 bases). The CDR3 consists of 16 residues. Germline V gives CDR1 MNHNS, CDR2 SASEGT. The V and J ends lost 6 bases and 0 bases respectively, with 15 bases between them. CDR3: CASRLQGLGSYNEQFF. In DNA, the CDR3 is TGTGCCAGCAGGTTACAGGGATTGGGCTCCTACAATGAGCAGTTCTTC.

This chain's CDR3 is CASSQSVPPLHF. In nucleotides, the CDR3 is TGTGCCAGCAGTCAATCCGTCCCACCCCTCCACTTT. This rearrangement joins TRBV12-3 or TRBV12-4 to TRBJ1-6; D unclear. V was cut by 5 bases and J by 11 bases, with 10 bases left in between. The CDR3 is 12 amino acids.